These 11 T cell receptor beta chains came from one sample sequenced in a study of post-analysis software for immune sequencing data. Study-wide points: A few TRBV segments appeared more often in patients than in controls, and TRBV5-6, TRBV5-1 and TRBV20-1 were among these.

These receptors' targets are unknown. Unique molecular identifiers had been added to the TCR beta cDNA libraries. Each CDR3 protein is one row after TCRdb ran MiXCR on the PCR reads. The profile covers about 540,000 distinct CDR3 sequences, with 30% to 40% appearing a single time and approximately 6% taken by the ten largest. The source material was blood. The receptors stem from a girl younger than 18 with multiple sclerosis.

This clonotype was counted many times. The chain uses TRBV29-1 and TRBJ2-5; D possibly corresponds to TRBD2 (5 bases). This CDR3 is 13 amino acids long. V lost 1 base and J lost 6, with 12 bases in between. CDR1 and CDR2 from the germline V gene are SQVTM and ANQGSEA. The CDR3 loop reads CSVEGSRRQTQYF. CDR3 nucleotide sequence: TGCAGCGTTGAAGGGTCCCGGAGGCAGACCCAGTACTTC.

This chain connects TRBV6-5 to TRBJ2-3, with 15 bases identical to TRBD2. CDR3 size: 19 residues. Germline V gene data show CDR1 as MNHEY and CDR2 as SVGAGI. J gave up 3 bases and V 2 bases, and 9 bases lay outside the gene matches. The CDR3, as DNA: TGTGCCAGCAGTTACGTAGGACTAGCGGGGGGGCCCTCGACAGATACGCAGTATTTT. Amino acids: CASSYVGLAGGPSTDTQYF.

V and J are TRBV6-1 and TRBJ1-6; no clear D gene. V was trimmed by 6 bases and J by 0 bases, leaving 18 bases between them. CDR3 size: 18 residues. Germline lookup yields CDR1 MNHNS and CDR2 SASEGT. The CDR3 DNA reads as TGTGCCAGCAGGCGGGGAGGGATTCCAAGCTCCTATAATTCACCCCTCCACTTT. Its translation is CASRRGGIPSSYNSPLHF.

This clonotype was seen a handful of times. An end of the junction does not agree with germline; a read error may underlie this. The J gene is TRBJ1-2, the V gene TRBV7-9; D gene ambiguous. Germline lookup yields CDR1 SEHNR and CDR2 FQNEAQ (reference sequence). CDR3 length equals 16 residues. The CDR3 bases are TGTGTCAGCAGCTTAGAGTCCAGGAGCACTTCGTATGGCTACACCTTC. Translation: CVSSLESRSTSYGYTF.

CDR3 protein: CASAKGTDTQYF. CDR3 nucleotides: TGTGCTAGTGCCAAAGGGACAGATACGCAGTATTTT. The V gene is TRBV12-5, the J gene TRBJ2-3; D is unresolved. Germline loops: CDR1 LGHNT, CDR2 FRNRAP. This CDR3 is 12 amino acids long. Trimming left V 7 bases short and J 3 bases short, with 8 bases between.

V and J are TRBV20-1 and TRBJ2-1; D may be TRBD2 (5 bases). Per germline, CDR1 DFQATT and CDR2 SNEGSKA (reference sequence). The CDR3 sequence is 12 residues long. V was trimmed by 6 bases and J by 3 bases, leaving 9 bases between them. CDR3 loop: CSAYDYYNEQFF. DNA for the CDR3: TGCAGTGCCTATGACTACTACAATGAGCAGTTCTTC.

This clonotype occurred a few times. V usage is TRBV20-1 and J usage is TRBJ2-7; 7 bases line up with TRBD1. The V segment lost 5 bases and the J segment 6 bases; nucleotides outside the gene matches: 4. The CDR3 is made up of 11 amino acids. Germline CDR1 and CDR2: DFQATT and SNEGSKA (reference sequence). In DNA, the CDR3 is TGCAGTGCTGAGGGGGCGGGCGAGCAGTACTTC. Translation: CSAEGAGEQYF.

This clonotype was observed a handful of times. The chain has TRBV9 and TRBJ2-1; no reliable D call. This CDR3 comprises 15 residues. Germline V gives CDR1 SGDLS, CDR2 YYNGEE. The V end lost 3 bases, the J end lost 4 bases, and 14 bases lay between the germline ends. CDR3 nucleotide sequence: TGTGCCAGCAGCGGGGGTGTAGACCAATACAATGAGCAGTTCTTC. It translates to CASSGGVDQYNEQFF.

This chain connects TRBV5-1 to TRBJ2-3, with TRBD2 matching over 11 bases. The germline V gene encodes CDR1 SGHRS and CDR2 YFSETQ. Trimming cost V 4 bases and J 3 bases; bases outside gene matches: 7. The CDR3 runs to 16 residues. The DNA of the CDR3 is TGCGCCAGCAGCATTACCGGGACTAGCGGAACAGATACGCAGTATTTT. Its protein is CASSITGTSGTDTQYF.

V usage is TRBV24-1 and J usage is TRBJ2-1, with TRBD2 as a possible D gene (5 bases). Trimming cost V 5 bases and J 7 bases, with 20 bases left between them. The CDR3 is 16 residues long. Germline CDR1 reads KGHDR; CDR2 reads SFDVKD. CDR3 DNA sequence: TGTGCCACCAGTGGTTTAGCTAGCAAGGGCTCAAATGAGCAGTTCTTC. It yields the protein CATSGLASKGSNEQFF.

This clonotype turned up a few times. V is TRBV7-9 and J is TRBJ2-5, with TRBD2 identical over 8 bases. The better agreement between TRBJ2-7 and the DNA end casts doubt on the J call. The CDR3 covers 12 residues. Germline V gene lookup returns CDR1 SEHNR and CDR2 FQNEAQ (reference sequence). The CDR3 bases are TGTGCCACCCGGCGGGGGGCCTACGAGCAGTACTTC. Its protein is CATRRGAYEQYF.